This T cell receptor (beta chain) was identified during a study of blood T cells in healthy people across ages. Study results and limitations: With age, beta diversity per million T cells declined roughly linearly, significantly by 30 to 40. It was held that the diversity estimates obtained from one million T cells were underestimates. CMV status of donors was unknown, possibly confounding expanded clonotype changes.

The CDR3 consists of 15 residues. V was trimmed by 7 bases and J by 4 bases, leaving 19 bases between them. Germline CDR1 and CDR2: MNHEY and SVGAGI. A word on this clonotype: What it binds is not known.

With a J-beta primer mix and a sample-barcoded 5' primer, a second PCR ran roughly 6 to 11 cycles. A single record per CDR3 protein comes from TCRdb applying MiXCR to the 5' RACE reads. The sample contains approximately 790,000 distinct CDR3 sequences, around 62% of which appear only once. The rearrangement links TRBV6-5 to TRBJ1-1; a possible D gene is TRBD1 (5 bases). Sequenced sample: blood. This sequence was found in a man aged 30 to 45 in good health. The DNA for the CDR3 is TGTGCCAGCACCCTAAGCCTAAACGGGGGCACTGAAGCTTTCTTT. This gives the protein CASTLSLNGGTEAFF.